The 11 T cell receptor beta chains reported below all come from one sample, sequenced in a study of T-cell memory formation after mild COVID-19. TCRdb re-analysed the 5' RACE reads in MiXCR, keeping a single row per CDR3 protein. The profile covers more than 300,000 distinct CDR3 sequences, with roughly an eighth appearing a single time and 20% to 25% taken by the ten largest. The specimen was PBMCs or a T cell subset sorted from them (not recorded which). The receptors derive from a man aged 18-30 years who had mild COVID-19 (a few samples of this study predate the infection). Cell type and time point are not known.

V usage is TRBV2 and J usage is TRBJ2-3; D not certain. V was pared by 8 bases and J by 4 bases, with 16 bases between. The V gene's germline CDR1 is SNHLY and CDR2 FYNNEI. This CDR3 contains 14 residues. This CDR3 is CASSPRPPPDTQYF. The CDR3 DNA follows: TGTGCCAGCTCCCCGCGGCCCCCCCCAGATACGCAGTATTTT. Full variable domain (remainder filled in from reference TRBV2 and TRBJ2-3): EPEVTQTPSHQVTQMGQEVILRCVPISNHLYFYWYRQILGQKVEFLVSFYNNEISEKSEIFDDQFSVERPDGSNFTLKIRSTKLEDSAMYFCASSPRPPPDTQYFGPGTRLTVL.

This clonotype was observed a few times. The V gene is TRBV7-8, the J gene TRBJ1-1, with TRBD1 as a possible D gene (5 bases). V was cut by 5 bases and J by 6 bases, with 19 bases left in between. The CDR3 runs 15 residues. Per germline, CDR1 SGHVS and CDR2 FQNEAQ. The CDR3 region has the DNA TGTGCCAGCAGCCGCCGGGAGGGCCAAGGGGCTGAAGCTTTCTTT. Translated, it gives CASSRREGQGAEAFF.

This clonotype has more than one count but fewer than ten. J is TRBJ2-3 and V is TRBV7-2; D unclear. Germline assignment: CDR1 SGHTA and CDR2 FQGNSA. CDR3 size: 13 residues. V was pared by 6 bases and J by 6 bases, with 13 bases between. The CDR3 protein is CASRESSSDTQYF. The CDR3 bases are TGTGCCAGCAGAGAGTCGTCCTCGGATACGCAGTATTTT.

The chain employs TRBV5-6 and TRBJ2-5, with D possibly matching TRBD1 (6 bases). Germline lookup yields CDR1 SGHDT and CDR2 YYEEEE. V lost 0 bases and J lost 5, with 20 bases in between. The CDR3 has 17 residues. For the CDR3, the DNA is TGTGCCAGCAGCTTGGGTGGGGGCTACCGCCGCCATGAGACCCAGTACTTC. Amino acid sequence: CASSLGGGYRRHETQYF.

The rearrangement links TRBV30 to TRBJ2-7; weak D call: TRBD1 (6 bases). The CDR3 is 14 residues long. V shed 5 bases and J shed 2 bases, with 16 bases lying between them. Germline CDR1 and CDR2: GTSNPN and SVGIG (reference sequence). CDR3 region: CAWQSDSRTYEQYF. CDR3 DNA: TGTGCCTGGCAGTCGGACAGCCGGACCTACGAGCAGTACTTC.

This chain joins TRBV7-8 and TRBJ1-5; TRBD1 is a possible D gene (5 bases). Trimming took off 5 bases at V and 5 bases at J, with 19 bases between the two ends. Germline V gene sequence: CDR1 SGHVS, CDR2 FQNEAQ. The CDR3 is 16 amino acids. The CDR3 DNA reads TGTGCCAGCAGCCCCAGTCGGGGCGCGGATTATCAGCCCCAGCATTTT. Translation gives CASSPSRGADYQPQHF.

This clonotype showed up just a few times. The chain recombines TRBV6-5 with TRBJ1-1; D gene uncertain. The CDR3 length is 11 residues. The V end was cut by 6 bases, the J end by 11 bases, with 13 bases between. In germline, CDR1 is MNHEY, CDR2 SVGAGI. As DNA, the CDR3 is TGTGCCAGCAGCCGAGGCCCCGTGGCTTTCTTT. Translated: CASSRGPVAFF.

This chain links TRBV5-1 with TRBJ2-2, with a tentative D call TRBD1 (5 bases). Germline lookup yields CDR1 SGHRS and CDR2 YFSETQ. The CDR3 runs to 13 residues. Trimming cost V 6 bases and J 4 bases, with 10 bases left between them. In DNA form, the CDR3 reads TGCGCCAGCAACAGGCCTTCCACCGGGGAGCTGTTTTTT. Protein: CASNRPSTGELFF. The whole variable domain, remainder taken from reference TRBV5-1 and TRBJ2-2, is KAGVTQTPRYLIKTRGQQVTLSCSPISGHRSVSWYQQTPGQGLQFLFEYFSETQRNKGNFPGRFSGRQFSNSRSEMNVSTLELGDSALYLCASNRPSTGELFFGEGSRLTVL.

At least ten counts were recorded for this clonotype. The chain carries TRBV5-1 and TRBJ2-7, with TRBD2 matching over 7 bases. The V gene end was trimmed by 0 bases and the J gene end by 2 bases; junction bases not matched to a gene: 2. The CDR3 length is 14 residues. The germline CDR1 and CDR2 sequences are SGHRS and YFSETQ. The CDR3 DNA sequence: TGCGCCAGCAGCTTGGCAGCGGGGCCCTACGAGCAGTACTTC. It specifies CASSLAAGPYEQYF.

This clonotype occurred many times. The chain uses TRBV20-1 and TRBJ2-5; no definite D call. V was pared by 5 bases and J by 2 bases, with 12 bases between. Germline V CDR1 and CDR2: DFQATT, SNEGSKA (reference sequence). The CDR3 covers 13 residues. Written as DNA, the CDR3 is TGCAGTGCTGCGCTGAGTGGTCAAGAGACCCAGTACTTC. It yields the protein CSAALSGQETQYF.

The chain uses TRBV7-8 and TRBJ2-4; D perhaps matches TRBD1 (6 bases). V lost 4 bases and J lost 7, with 14 bases in between. CDR1 is SGHVS and CDR2 is FQNEAQ in the germline V gene. There are 14 residues in the CDR3. The CDR3 DNA follows: TGTGCCAGCAGCTCCTTGGGGACACAGAACATTCAGTACTTC. This sequence encodes CASSSLGTQNIQYF. The variable domain in full, with the rest retrieved from reference TRBV7-8 and TRBJ2-4, is GAGVSQSPRYKVAKRGQDVALRCDPISGHVSLFWYQQALGQGPEFLTYFQNEAQLDKSGLPSDRFFAERPEGSVSTLKIQRTQQEDSAVYLCASSSLGTQNIQYFGAGTRLSVL.